These 9 T cell receptor beta chains were all obtained from the same sample, sequenced in a study of cytotoxic CD8 clonotypes in ibrutinib-treated CLL. The protocol was immunoSEQ multiplex PCR, while the TCRdb copy is restricted to in-frame clones and leaves out a portion. The sample has some 84,000 clones, roughly 84% seen once; the top ten hold roughly 5%. Material: PBMCs, obtained before ibrutinib treatment. All receptors come from a human donor with chronic lymphocytic leukemia.

The chain has TRBV7-8 and TRBJ2-2; D is perhaps TRBD2 (5 bases). Germline V gene lookup returns CDR1 SGHVS and CDR2 FQNEAQ. V lost 5 bases, J lost 4 bases, and 17 bases lay in between. The CDR3 is made up of 16 amino acids. CDR3 residues: CASSGPLVLFTGELFF. The CDR3 DNA reads TGTGCCAGCAGCGGCCCACTAGTCCTATTCACCGGGGAGCTGTTTTTT.

This chain joins TRBV30 and TRBJ2-1; the match to TRBD2 covers 8 bases. Germline loops: CDR1 GTSNPN, CDR2 SVGIG (reference sequence). This CDR3 has 16 residues. Losses at the gene ends were 0 bases for V and 0 bases for J; bases not matched to a gene: 4. The CDR3 bases are TGTGCCTGGAGTGTGACGGGGGGGAGCTCCTACAATGAGCAGTTCTTC. Translation gives CAWSVTGGSSYNEQFF.

The V call is TRBV7-6, the J call TRBJ2-7, with 14 bases identical to TRBD2. The V gene end was trimmed by 5 bases and the J gene end by 5 bases; junction bases not matched to a gene: 11. Germline assignment: CDR1 SGHVS and CDR2 FNYEAQ. There are 17 residues in the CDR3. CDR3 loop: CASSPSPGLAGGNEQYF. Here the CDR3 DNA reads TGTGCCAGCAGCCCATCCCCCGGACTAGCGGGAGGCAACGAGCAGTACTTC.

The rearrangement links TRBV5-1 to TRBJ1-5, with 10 bases matching TRBD1. The V gene's germline CDR1 is SGHRS and CDR2 YFSETQ. This CDR3 comprises 15 residues. The ends lost 4 bases at V and 7 bases at J; junction bases unmatched: 8. The CDR3 loop is CASSPEGQGYQPQHF. CDR3 in DNA: TGCGCCAGCAGCCCGGAGGGACAGGGGTACCAGCCCCAGCATTTT.

V gene TRBV6-1 combines with J gene TRBJ2-2, with D unclear. The CDR3 consists of 16 residues. Germline V gives CDR1 MNHNS, CDR2 SASEGT. V lost 4 bases and J 0 bases, leaving 12 bases between the germline ends. CDR3 loop: CASSGDKHTNTGELFF. DNA for the CDR3: TGTGCCAGCAGTGGAGACAAGCACACGAACACCGGGGAGCTGTTTTTT.

DNA of the CDR3: TGTGCCAGCAGCCCTGGACGTCGGTCTAAAGAGACCCAGTACTTC. Its translation: CASSPGRRSKETQYF. The chain couples TRBV6-5 to TRBJ2-5; D unclear. This CDR3 has 15 residues. The germline V gene has CDR1 MNHEY and CDR2 SVGAGI. V lost 6 bases and J 3 bases, leaving 17 bases between the germline ends.

This clone was counted a few times. The chain has TRBV6-6 and TRBJ2-1, with D perhaps matching TRBD2 (6 bases). The CDR3 is 15 residues long. Trimming took 5 bases from V and 9 from J, leaving 20 bases between them. Germline V gene sequence: CDR1 MNHNY, CDR2 SVGAGI (reference sequence). The CDR3 nucleotides are TGTGCCAGCAGTGAGACTAGTTTTGCGGTCGGTGAGCAGTTCTTC. Amino acid sequence: CASSETSFAVGEQFF.

This sequence joins TRBV20-1 and TRBJ1-2; TRBD1 matches 7 bases. The germline V gene has CDR1 DFQATT and CDR2 SNEGSKA (reference sequence). The CDR3 runs to 11 residues. The J segment lost 8 bases and the V segment lost 5 bases, leaving 5 bases of the junction unmatched. The CDR3 reads CSAGNRGGYTF. The CDR3 DNA reads TGCAGTGCTGGGAACAGGGGCGGCTACACCTTC.

The chain recombines TRBV9 with TRBJ2-1; 12 nucleotides match TRBD2. The V and J ends lost 0 bases and 4 bases, in that order; junction bases with no gene match: 26. Germline CDR1 is SGDLS and CDR2 is YYNGEE. This CDR3 comprises 24 residues. The CDR3: CASSVALRQGRTSGKFWEYNEQFF. Here the CDR3 DNA reads TGTGCCAGCAGCGTAGCTTTAAGACAGGGGCGGACTAGCGGGAAATTTTGGGAGTACAATGAGCAGTTCTTC. The full variable domain, in which reference TRBV9 and TRBJ2-1 provide the parts outside the CDR3, is DSGVTQTPKHLITATGQRVTLRCSPRSGDLSVYWYQQSLDQGLQFLIQYYNGEERAKGNILERFSAQQFPDLHSELNLSSLELGDSALYFCASSVALRQGRTSGKFWEYNEQFFGPGTRLTVL.